Following are 20 T cell receptor beta chains from one sample sequenced in a study of T cell responses to AZD1222 COVID-19 vaccine. Sequenced by immunoSEQ multiplex PCR; TCRdb stores in-frame clones only, minus some. The sample consists of more than 70,000 clones, roughly nine tenths of them appearing once. The material was peripheral blood, obtained on day 0 of AZD1222 vaccination. The receptors were gathered from an adult in good health.

The chain employs TRBV3-1 (or the pseudogene TRBV3-2) and TRBJ1-2; D not certain. V lost 0 bases to trimming and J lost 3 bases, with 8 bases between them. The CDR3 spans 14 residues. The germline gives CDR1 LGHDT, CDR2 YNNKEL (reference sequence). The CDR3 DNA sequence: TGTGCCAGCAGCCAAGATACGGACCACTATGGCTACACCTTC. Its protein is CASSQDTDHYGYTF.

The chain carries TRBV6-5 and TRBJ2-5; either TRBD1 or TRBD2 may fit D (5 bases each). V was pared by 2 bases and J by 1 base, with 8 bases between. CDR1 MNHEY and CDR2 SVGAGI come from the germline V gene. The CDR3 covers 14 residues. DNA of the CDR3: TGTGCCAGCAGTTACGGGACCTTCCAAGAGACCCAGTACTTC. This sequence encodes CASSYGTFQETQYF.

V usage is TRBV30 and J usage is TRBJ2-7, with TRBD1 as a possible D gene (6 bases). Trimming shortened V by 1 base and J by 4 bases, and 8 bases separated the two germline ends. This CDR3 is built from 12 residues. Germline-derived CDR1 and CDR2 are GTSNPN and SVGIG (reference sequence). CDR3 DNA: TGTGCCTGGAGTGACAGGGTATACGAGCAGTACTTC. Residues: CAWSDRVYEQYF. Looking up the rest from reference TRBV30 and TRBJ2-7 gives the full variable domain: SQTIHQWPATLVQPVGSPLSLECTVEGTSNPNLYWYRQAAGRGLQLLFYSVGIGQISSEVPQNLSASRPQDRQFILSSKKLLLSDSGFYLCAWSDRVYEQYFGPGTRLTVT.

The rearrangement joins TRBV3-1 (or the pseudogene TRBV3-2) to TRBJ1-2; no reliable D call. This CDR3 is built from 12 residues. Per the germline V gene, CDR1 is LGHDT and CDR2 is YNNKEL (reference sequence). V was pared by 3 bases and J by 8 bases, with 10 bases between. The CDR3 DNA is TGTGCCAGCAGCCACACAGTGGGCGGCTACACCTTC. It translates to CASSHTVGGYTF.

This clone was counted only a few times. This chain joins TRBV5-1 and TRBJ1-2, with 9 bases identical to TRBD1. This CDR3 region has 15 residues. V was pared by 0 bases and J by 6 bases, with 6 bases of the junction left unmatched. Germline lookup yields CDR1 SGHRS and CDR2 YFSETQ. The CDR3: CASSLGDREIDGYTF. The CDR3 nucleotides read TGCGCCAGCAGCTTGGGGGACAGGGAAATTGATGGCTACACCTTC.

This chain uses TRBV15 with TRBJ1-5; D remains ambiguous. The CDR3 sequence is 14 residues long. Per the germline V gene, CDR1 is LNHNV and CDR2 is YYDKDF (reference sequence). With 0 bases removed from V and 4 bases from J, the gap between germline ends came to 7 bases. The CDR3 DNA is TGTGCCACCAGCAGAGATACGGTGAATCAGCCCCAGCATTTT. This codes for CATSRDTVNQPQHF. Full variable domain (remainder filled in from reference TRBV15 and TRBJ1-5): DAMVIQNPRYQVTQFGKPVTLSCSQTLNHNVMYWYQQKSSQAPKLLFHYYDKDFNNEADTPDNFQSRRPNTSFCFLDIRSPGLGDTAMYLCATSRDTVNQPQHFGDGTRLSIL.

J is TRBJ1-6 and V is TRBV9, with no clear D. Germline V CDR1 and CDR2: SGDLS, YYNGEE. V lost 0 bases and J lost 10, with 8 bases in between. The length of the CDR3 is 13 residues. CDR3 sequence: CASSVGYSSPLHF. The DNA of the CDR3 is TGTGCCAGCAGCGTAGGGTACTCATCACCCCTCCACTTT.

The V gene is TRBV18, the J gene TRBJ2-1; 7 positions agree with TRBD2. The germline V gene has CDR1 KGHSH and CDR2 LQKENI. This CDR3 comprises 15 residues. V lost 4 bases and J lost 7; bases outside the gene matches: 10. The CDR3 spells CASSRGTGSGNEQFF. Written as DNA, the CDR3 is TGTGCCAGCTCACGAGGGACGGGTAGCGGGAATGAGCAGTTCTTC. The variable domain in full, with the rest retrieved from reference TRBV18 and TRBJ2-1, is NAGVMQNPRHLVRRRGQEARLRCSPMKGHSHVYWYRQLPEEGLKFMVYLQKENIIDESGMPKERFSAEFPKEGPSILRIQQVVRGDSAAYFCASSRGTGSGNEQFFGPGTRLTVL.

This chain joins TRBV28 and TRBJ1-6; unclear D gene. CDR1 and CDR2 (germline): MDHEN, SYDVKM. V was clipped by 4 bases and J by 7 bases, with 14 bases between them. The CDR3 runs 15 residues. The CDR3 here is CASSSGGGSNSPLHF. In DNA form, the CDR3 reads TGTGCCAGCAGTTCCGGAGGCGGATCAAATTCACCCCTCCACTTT.

The chain employs TRBV6-5 and TRBJ2-7; D is undetermined. V lost 5 bases to trimming and J lost 7 bases, with 15 bases between them. Germline lookup yields CDR1 MNHEY and CDR2 SVGAGI. The CDR3 length is 13 residues. For the CDR3, the DNA is TGTGCCAGCAGTCCCGGCCGGCGTGAAGAGCAGTACTTC. This translates into CASSPGRREEQYF.

The CDR3 DNA reads as TGTGCCAGCAGCCAAGAGGGGAGGAGGACGAATGAAGCTTTCTTT. This translates into CASSQEGRRTNEAFF. This sequence joins TRBV14 and TRBJ1-1; D is unresolved. Germline CDR1 is SGHDN and CDR2 is FVKESK. The CDR3 is made up of 15 amino acids. V shed 0 bases and J shed 7 bases, with 15 bases lying between them.

With respect to this clone: Other DNA sequences within the sample encode an identical CDR3. The chain is built from TRBV5-6 and TRBJ2-5, with unresolved D. The CDR3 runs to 11 residues. The germline V gene encodes CDR1 SGHDT and CDR2 YYEEEE. The V gene lost 5 bases and the J gene lost 2 bases, with 4 bases spanning the gap. The CDR3 is CASSRQETQYF. CDR3 nucleotides: TGTGCCAGCAGTCGTCAAGAGACCCAGTACTTC.

This chain connects TRBV19 to TRBJ1-6; 9 nucleotides match TRBD1. The trim removed 4 bases at V and 9 bases at J, leaving 10 bases unmatched. Germline V gene data show CDR1 as LNHDA and CDR2 as SQIVND (reference sequence). There are 16 residues in the CDR3. The CDR3, as DNA: TGTGCCAGTAGTACTGACCGACAGGGGGTGAGTTCACCCCTCCACTTT. This codes for CASSTDRQGVSSPLHF.

This sequence joins TRBV11-2 and TRBJ1-2; 8 nucleotides line up with TRBD1. V lost 4 bases and J lost 0; bases outside the gene matches: 4. The V gene's germline CDR1 is SGHAT and CDR2 FQNNGV. The CDR3 sequence is 15 residues long. CDR3 in DNA: TGTGCCAGCAGCTCTGACAGGGGAGCTAACTATGGCTACACCTTC. Protein: CASSSDRGANYGYTF.

The rearrangement links TRBV6-5 to TRBJ1-1; a weak D match, TRBD1 (5 bases). Germline CDR1 and CDR2: MNHEY and SVGAGI. The CDR3 runs to 15 residues. V was trimmed by 6 bases and J by 3 bases, leaving 17 bases between them. In DNA form, the CDR3 reads TGTGCCAGCAGCCTAAGGGGCAATAGGGACACTGAAGCTTTCTTT. It yields the protein CASSLRGNRDTEAFF.

This rearrangement joins TRBV7-9 to TRBJ1-2, with a possible D match to TRBD1 (5 bases). The germline V and J ends were trimmed by 0 bases and 7 bases, with 15 bases remaining between them. The germline V gene encodes CDR1 SEHNR and CDR2 FQNEAQ (reference sequence). CDR3 length equals 15 residues. In DNA form, the CDR3 reads TGTGCCAGCAGCTTAGCGGGGGTCCTCGGGGGTGGCTACACCTTC. Amino acids: CASSLAGVLGGGYTF.

The rearrangement joins TRBV5-6 to TRBJ2-2; possible D gene TRBD2, 5 bases. Trimming stripped 0 bases from V and 2 bases from J, with 11 bases between. CDR3 length: 16 amino acids. Germline assignment: CDR1 SGHDT and CDR2 YYEEEE. The DNA for the CDR3 is TGTGCCAGCAGCTTGGTTCAAGCGGTAAACACCGGGGAGCTGTTTTTT. Its protein product is CASSLVQAVNTGELFF.

This clone has a handful of counts. This rearrangement joins TRBV9 to TRBJ1-4; 11 bases agree with TRBD1. With V trimmed by 7 bases and J by 3 bases, 5 bases remained unmatched. The CDR3 has 15 residues. The germline V gene encodes CDR1 SGDLS and CDR2 YYNGEE. CDR3 protein: CASSGTGGPNEKLFF. The CDR3 region has the DNA TGTGCCAGCTCCGGGACAGGGGGACCTAATGAAAAACTGTTTTTT.

This clone appeared once. The chain recombines TRBV19 with TRBJ2-2; tentatively, D is TRBD1 (6 bases). The germline V gene has CDR1 LNHDA and CDR2 SQIVND (reference sequence). The V end lost 3 bases, the J end lost 1 base, and 15 bases lay between the germline ends. This CDR3 has 17 amino acids. In DNA, the CDR3 is TGTGCCAGTAGTATCCGCCGCGACAGGTTGAACACCGGGGAGCTGTTTTTT. This gives the protein CASSIRRDRLNTGELFF. Filled out from reference TRBV19 and TRBJ2-2, the complete variable domain reads DGGITQSPKYLFRKEGQNVTLSCEQNLNHDAMYWYRQDPGQGLRLIYYSQIVNDFQKGDIAEGYSVSREKKESFPLTVTSAQKNPTAFYLCASSIRRDRLNTGELFFGEGSRLTVL.

V is TRBV5-5 and J is TRBJ2-3; D possibly corresponds to TRBD1 (5 bases). V was cut by 0 bases and J by 5 bases, with 13 bases left in between. This CDR3 contains 15 residues. From germline, CDR1 is SGHKS and CDR2 YYEKEE (reference sequence). The CDR3 reads CASSLEGRVGDTQYF. DNA of the CDR3: TGTGCCAGCAGCTTGGAGGGCAGGGTTGGAGATACGCAGTATTTT.